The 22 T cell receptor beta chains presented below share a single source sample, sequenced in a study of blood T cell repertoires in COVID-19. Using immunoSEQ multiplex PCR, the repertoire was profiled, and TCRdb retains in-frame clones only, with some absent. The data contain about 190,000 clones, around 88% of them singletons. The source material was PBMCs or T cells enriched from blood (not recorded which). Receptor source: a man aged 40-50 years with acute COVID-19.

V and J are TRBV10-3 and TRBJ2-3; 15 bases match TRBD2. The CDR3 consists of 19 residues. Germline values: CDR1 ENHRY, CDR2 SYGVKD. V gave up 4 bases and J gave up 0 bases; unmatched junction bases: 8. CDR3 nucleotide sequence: TGTGCCATCAGTGGCGCCGGGACTAGCGGGAGGACTAGCACAGATACGCAGTATTTT. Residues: CAISGAGTSGRTSTDTQYF.

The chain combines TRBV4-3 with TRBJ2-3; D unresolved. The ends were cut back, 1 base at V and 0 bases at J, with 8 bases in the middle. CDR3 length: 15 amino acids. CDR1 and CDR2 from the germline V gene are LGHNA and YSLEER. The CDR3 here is CASSQGSLSTDTQYF. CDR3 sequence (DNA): TGCGCCAGCAGCCAAGGTTCGTTGAGCACAGATACGCAGTATTTT.

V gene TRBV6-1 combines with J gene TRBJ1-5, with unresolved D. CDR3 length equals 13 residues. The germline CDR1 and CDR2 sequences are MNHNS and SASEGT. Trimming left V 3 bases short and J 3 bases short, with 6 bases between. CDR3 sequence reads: CASSDRHNQPQHF. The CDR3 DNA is TGTGCCAGCAGTGACAGGCACAATCAGCCCCAGCATTTT.

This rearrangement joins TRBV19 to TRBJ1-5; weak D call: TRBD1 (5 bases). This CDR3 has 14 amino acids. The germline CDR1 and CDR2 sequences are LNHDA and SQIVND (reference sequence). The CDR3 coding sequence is TGTTCCGGAGGCCCCGGGGGGTTCAATCAGCCCCAGCATTTT. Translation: CSGGPGGFNQPQHF.

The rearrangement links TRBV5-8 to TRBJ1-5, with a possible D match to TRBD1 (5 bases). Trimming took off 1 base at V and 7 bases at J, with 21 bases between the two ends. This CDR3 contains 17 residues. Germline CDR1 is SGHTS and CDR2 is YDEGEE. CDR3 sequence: CASSLLGVGGSGQPQHF. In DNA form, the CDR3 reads TGTGCCAGCAGCTTGTTGGGGGTTGGGGGGTCAGGACAGCCCCAGCATTTT.

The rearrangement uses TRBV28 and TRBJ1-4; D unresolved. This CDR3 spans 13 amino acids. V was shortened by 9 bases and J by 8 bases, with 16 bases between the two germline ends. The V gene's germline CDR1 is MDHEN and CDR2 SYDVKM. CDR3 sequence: CASYRQAGEKLFF. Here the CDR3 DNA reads TGTGCCAGTTATAGGCAGGCAGGCGAAAAACTGTTTTTT.

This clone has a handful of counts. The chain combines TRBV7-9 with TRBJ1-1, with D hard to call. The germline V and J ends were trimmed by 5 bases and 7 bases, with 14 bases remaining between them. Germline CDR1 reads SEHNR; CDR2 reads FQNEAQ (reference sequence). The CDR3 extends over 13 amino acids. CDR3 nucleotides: TGTGCCAGCAGCCAACGGGGTGCGGGTGAAGCTTTCTTT. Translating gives CASSQRGAGEAFF.

CDR3 amino acids: CASSSGTDNYGYTF. In nucleotides, the CDR3 is TGTGCCAGCTCATCCGGGACTGACAACTATGGCTACACCTTC. This rearrangement joins TRBV18 to TRBJ1-2, with D possibly TRBD1 on 5 matching bases. This CDR3 spans 14 amino acids. Germline values: CDR1 KGHSH, CDR2 LQKENI. Trimming cost V 5 bases and J 2 bases, with 12 bases left between them.

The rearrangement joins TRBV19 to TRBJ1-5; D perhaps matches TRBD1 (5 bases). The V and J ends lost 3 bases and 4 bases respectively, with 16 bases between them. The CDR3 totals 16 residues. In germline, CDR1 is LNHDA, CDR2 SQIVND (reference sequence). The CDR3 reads CASSIFWGPGNQPQHF. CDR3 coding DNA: TGTGCCAGTAGTATCTTTTGGGGCCCTGGGAATCAGCCCCAGCATTTT.

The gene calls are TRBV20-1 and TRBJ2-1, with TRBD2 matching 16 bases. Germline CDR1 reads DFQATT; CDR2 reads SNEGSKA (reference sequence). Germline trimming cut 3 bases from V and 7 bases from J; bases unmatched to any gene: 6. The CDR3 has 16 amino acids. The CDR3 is CSASGTSGRVLNEQFF. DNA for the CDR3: TGCAGTGCTAGTGGGACTAGCGGGAGGGTTTTGAATGAGCAGTTCTTC.

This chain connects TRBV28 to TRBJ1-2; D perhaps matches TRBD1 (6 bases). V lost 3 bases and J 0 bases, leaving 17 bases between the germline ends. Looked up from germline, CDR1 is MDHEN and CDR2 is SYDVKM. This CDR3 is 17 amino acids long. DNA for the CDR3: TGTGCCAGCAGTTTGGGAGGGGGGTTGGAGACTAACTATGGCTACACCTTC. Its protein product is CASSLGGGLETNYGYTF.

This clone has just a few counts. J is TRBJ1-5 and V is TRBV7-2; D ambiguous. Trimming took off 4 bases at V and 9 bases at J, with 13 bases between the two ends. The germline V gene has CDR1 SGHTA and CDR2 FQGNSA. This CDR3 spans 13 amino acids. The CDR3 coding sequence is TGTGCCAGCAGCTACGGATCCGAGGGGCCCCAGCATTTT. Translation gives CASSYGSEGPQHF.

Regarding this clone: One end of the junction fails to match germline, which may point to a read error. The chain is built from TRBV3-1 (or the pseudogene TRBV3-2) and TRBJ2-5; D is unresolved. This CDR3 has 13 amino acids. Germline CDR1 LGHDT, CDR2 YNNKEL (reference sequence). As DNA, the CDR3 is TGTGCCAGCCGCCAGAGCCGCCAAGAGACCCAGTACTTC. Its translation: CASRQSRQETQYF.

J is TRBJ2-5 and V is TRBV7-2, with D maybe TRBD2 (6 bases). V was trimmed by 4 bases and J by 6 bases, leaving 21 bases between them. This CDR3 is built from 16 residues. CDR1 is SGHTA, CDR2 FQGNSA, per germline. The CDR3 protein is CASSSLGVGGAQTQYF. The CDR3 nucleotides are TGTGCCAGCAGCTCCCTAGGGGTAGGAGGGGCGCAGACCCAGTACTTC.

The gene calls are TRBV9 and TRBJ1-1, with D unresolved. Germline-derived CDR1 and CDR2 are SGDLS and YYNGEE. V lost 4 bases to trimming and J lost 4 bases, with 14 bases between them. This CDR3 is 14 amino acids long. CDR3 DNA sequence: TGTGCCAGCAGCCCAAGCCCCGTTCCCACTGAAGCTTTCTTT. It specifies CASSPSPVPTEAFF.

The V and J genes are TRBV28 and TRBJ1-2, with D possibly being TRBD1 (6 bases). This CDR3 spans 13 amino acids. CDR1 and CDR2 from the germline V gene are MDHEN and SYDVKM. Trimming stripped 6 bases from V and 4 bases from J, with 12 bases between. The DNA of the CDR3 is TGTGCCAGCAGGGACAGTGAGTCCTATGGCTACACCTTC. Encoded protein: CASRDSESYGYTF.

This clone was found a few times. CDR3 loop: CASSNQADYEQYF. CDR3 sequence (DNA): TGTGCCAGTAGTAACCAAGCGGACTACGAGCAGTACTTC. The chain uses TRBV19 and TRBJ2-7, with a tentative D call TRBD2 (5 bases). This CDR3 is 13 amino acids long. Trimming cost V 4 bases and J 3 bases, with 10 bases left between them. CDR1 LNHDA and CDR2 SQIVND come from the germline V gene (reference sequence).

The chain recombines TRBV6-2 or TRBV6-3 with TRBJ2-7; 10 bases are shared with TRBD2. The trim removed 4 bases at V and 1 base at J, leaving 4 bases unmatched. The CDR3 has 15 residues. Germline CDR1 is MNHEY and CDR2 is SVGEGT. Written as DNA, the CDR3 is TGTGCCAGCAGTTCCTGGACTAGCGGTTCCTACGAGCAGTACTTC. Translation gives CASSSWTSGSYEQYF.

Here the CDR3 DNA reads TGTGCCAGCAGCCAAGGGGGGGTCAAAGCTTTCTTT. Amino acid sequence: CASSQGGVKAFF. The rearrangement uses TRBV3-1 (or the pseudogene TRBV3-2) and TRBJ1-1; D perhaps matches TRBD1 (5 bases). This CDR3 is 12 amino acids long. Trimming shortened V by 1 base and J by 9 bases, and 9 bases separated the two germline ends. CDR1 and CDR2 (germline): LGHDT, YNNKEL (reference sequence).

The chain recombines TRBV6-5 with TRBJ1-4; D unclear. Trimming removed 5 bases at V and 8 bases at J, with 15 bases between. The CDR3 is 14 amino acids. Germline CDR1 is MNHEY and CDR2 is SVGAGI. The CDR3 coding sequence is TGTGCCAGCAGTCCAGGAGGGCTCGGCGAAAAACTGTTTTTT. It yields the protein CASSPGGLGEKLFF.

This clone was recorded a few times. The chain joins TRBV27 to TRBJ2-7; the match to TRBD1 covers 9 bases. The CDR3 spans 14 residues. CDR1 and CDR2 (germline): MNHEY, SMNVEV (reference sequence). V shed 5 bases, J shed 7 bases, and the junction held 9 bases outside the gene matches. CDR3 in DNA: TGTGCCAGCAGTCCCAACAGGGGGCGCGGGGAGCAGTACTTC. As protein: CASSPNRGRGEQYF.

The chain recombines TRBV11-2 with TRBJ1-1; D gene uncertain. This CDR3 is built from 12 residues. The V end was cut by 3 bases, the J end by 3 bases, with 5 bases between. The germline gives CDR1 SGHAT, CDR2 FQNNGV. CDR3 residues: CASSFPDTEAFF. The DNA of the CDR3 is TGTGCCAGCAGCTTCCCGGACACTGAAGCTTTCTTT.